This TCR beta chain stems from a study of post-analysis software for immune sequencing data. Study-wide findings and caveats: Elevated frequency relative to controls characterized four or five TRBV segments in patients, TRBV5-6, TRBV5-1 and TRBV20-1 among them.

This CDR3 region has 14 residues. V gave up 3 bases and J gave up 3 bases; unmatched junction bases: 5. The germline CDR1 and CDR2 sequences are DFQATT and SNEGSKA (reference sequence). Sequencing libraries made from TCR beta cDNA carried unique molecular identifiers. Each batch of about 0.95 to 11 million T cells produced some 500,000 cDNA molecules. TCRdb reprocessed the PCR reads via MiXCR and lists one record per CDR3 protein. The repertoire holds 250,000 to 300,000 distinct CDR3 sequences, with 30% to 45% as singletons. This clonotype was observed a few times. Its antigen is not identified. Source material: blood. This TCR derives from a girl aged 10 to 17 with multiple sclerosis. The chain is built from TRBV20-1 and TRBJ1-5; 7 bases are a match to TRBD1. CDR3 sequence (DNA): TGCAGTGCTAGTTCAGGGGGATTCAATCAGCCCCAGCATTTT. Protein sequence: CSASSGGFNQPQHF.